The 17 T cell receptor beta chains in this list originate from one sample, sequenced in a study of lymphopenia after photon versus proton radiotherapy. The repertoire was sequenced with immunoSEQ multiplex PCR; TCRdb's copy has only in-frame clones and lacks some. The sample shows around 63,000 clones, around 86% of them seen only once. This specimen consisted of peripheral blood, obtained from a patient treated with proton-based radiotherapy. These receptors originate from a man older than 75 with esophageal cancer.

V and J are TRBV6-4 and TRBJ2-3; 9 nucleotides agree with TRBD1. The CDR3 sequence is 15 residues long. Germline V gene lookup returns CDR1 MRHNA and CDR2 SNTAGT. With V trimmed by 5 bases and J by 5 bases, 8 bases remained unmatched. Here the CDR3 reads CASSLDRGARDTQYF. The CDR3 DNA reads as TGTGCCAGCAGTCTCGACAGGGGGGCAAGAGATACGCAGTATTTT.

CDR3 sequence (DNA): TGTGCCAGCAGCCGGGAAGGGGGCACAGATACGCAGTATTTT. Translated, it gives CASSREGGTDTQYF. The chain couples TRBV9 to TRBJ2-3; D is possibly TRBD1 or TRBD2 (5 bases each). V lost 4 bases and J 1 base, leaving 10 bases between the germline ends. CDR3 length: 14 amino acids. The germline V gene encodes CDR1 SGDLS and CDR2 YYNGEE.

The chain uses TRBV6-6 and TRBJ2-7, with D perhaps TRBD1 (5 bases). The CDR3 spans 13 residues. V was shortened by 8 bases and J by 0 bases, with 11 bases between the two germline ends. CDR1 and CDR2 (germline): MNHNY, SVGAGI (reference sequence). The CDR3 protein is CASLGRASYEQYF. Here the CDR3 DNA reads TGTGCCAGCTTGGGCAGGGCCTCCTACGAGCAGTACTTC.

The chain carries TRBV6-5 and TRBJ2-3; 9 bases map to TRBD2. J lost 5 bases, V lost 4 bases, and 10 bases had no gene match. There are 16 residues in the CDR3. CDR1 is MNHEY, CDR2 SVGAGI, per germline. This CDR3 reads CASSWGDSGSLDTQYF. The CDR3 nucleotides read TGTGCCAGCAGTTGGGGCGATAGCGGGAGCCTAGATACGCAGTATTTT.

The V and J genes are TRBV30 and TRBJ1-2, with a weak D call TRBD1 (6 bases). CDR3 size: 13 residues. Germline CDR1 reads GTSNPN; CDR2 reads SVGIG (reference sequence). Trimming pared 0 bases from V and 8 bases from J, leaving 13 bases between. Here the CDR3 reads CAWSVATGPGYTF. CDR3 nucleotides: TGTGCCTGGAGTGTTGCCACAGGGCCGGGCTACACCTTC.

The CDR3 coding sequence is TGTGCCAGCAGCTTAGTCTCAGGGGGCTACGAGCAGTACTTC. This codes for CASSLVSGGYEQYF. V usage is TRBV7-2 and J usage is TRBJ2-7, with TRBD1 matching over 7 bases. CDR3 length: 14 residues. Germline-derived CDR1 and CDR2 are SGHTA and FQGNSA. V shed 1 base, J shed 3 bases, and the junction held 3 bases outside the gene matches.

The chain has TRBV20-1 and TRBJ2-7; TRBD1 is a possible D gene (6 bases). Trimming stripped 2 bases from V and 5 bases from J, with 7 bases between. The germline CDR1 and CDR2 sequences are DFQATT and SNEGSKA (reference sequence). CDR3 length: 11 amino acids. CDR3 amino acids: CSARQGNEQYF. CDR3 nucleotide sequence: TGCAGTGCTAGACAGGGGAACGAGCAGTACTTC.

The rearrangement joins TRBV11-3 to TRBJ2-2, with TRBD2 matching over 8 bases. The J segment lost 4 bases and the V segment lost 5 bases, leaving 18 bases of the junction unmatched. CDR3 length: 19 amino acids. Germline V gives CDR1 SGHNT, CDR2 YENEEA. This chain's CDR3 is CASSPPWSGGFISTGELFF. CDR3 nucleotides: TGTGCCAGCAGCCCTCCTTGGAGCGGGGGCTTTATAAGCACCGGGGAGCTGTTTTTT.

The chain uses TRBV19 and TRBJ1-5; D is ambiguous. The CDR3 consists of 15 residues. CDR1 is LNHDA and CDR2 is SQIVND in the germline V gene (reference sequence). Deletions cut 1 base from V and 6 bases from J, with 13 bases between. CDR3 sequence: CASSIAGLGSQPQHF. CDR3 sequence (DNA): TGTGCCAGTAGTATAGCGGGGTTGGGCAGTCAGCCCCAGCATTTT.

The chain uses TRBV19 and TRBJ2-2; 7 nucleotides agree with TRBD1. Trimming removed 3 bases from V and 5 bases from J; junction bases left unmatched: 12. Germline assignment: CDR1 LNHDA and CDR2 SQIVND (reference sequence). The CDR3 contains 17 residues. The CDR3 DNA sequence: TGTGCCAGTAGTATTCTGAGGACAGGTTATAGGACCGGGGAGCTGTTTTTT. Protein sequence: CASSILRTGYRTGELFF.

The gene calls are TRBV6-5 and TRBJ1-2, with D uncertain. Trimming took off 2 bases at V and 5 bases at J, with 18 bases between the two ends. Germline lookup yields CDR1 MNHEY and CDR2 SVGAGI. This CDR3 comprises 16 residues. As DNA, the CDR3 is TGTGCCAGCAGTTACAACGCCTTGGGATTTTCTTATGGCTACACCTTC. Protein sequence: CASSYNALGFSYGYTF.

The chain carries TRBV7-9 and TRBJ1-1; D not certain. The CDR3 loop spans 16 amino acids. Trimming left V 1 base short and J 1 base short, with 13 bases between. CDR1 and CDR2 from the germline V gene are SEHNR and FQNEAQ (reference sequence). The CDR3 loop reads CASSLVQRLGNTEAFF. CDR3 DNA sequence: TGTGCCAGCAGCTTAGTTCAGAGGTTGGGGAACACTGAAGCTTTCTTT.

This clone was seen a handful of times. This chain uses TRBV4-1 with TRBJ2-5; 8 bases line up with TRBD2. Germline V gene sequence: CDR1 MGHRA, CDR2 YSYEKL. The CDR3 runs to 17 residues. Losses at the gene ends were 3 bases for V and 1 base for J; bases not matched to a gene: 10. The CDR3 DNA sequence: TGCGCCAGCAGCCACCCCCTGGCGGGGGGCCGCCAAGAGACCCAGTACTTC. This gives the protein CASSHPLAGGRQETQYF.

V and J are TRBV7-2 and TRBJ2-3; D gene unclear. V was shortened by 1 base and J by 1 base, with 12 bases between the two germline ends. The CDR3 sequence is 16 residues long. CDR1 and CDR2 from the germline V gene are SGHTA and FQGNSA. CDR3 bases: TGTGCCAGCAGCTTAGAGGGCCGTGGGGGCACAGATACGCAGTATTTT. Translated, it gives CASSLEGRGGTDTQYF. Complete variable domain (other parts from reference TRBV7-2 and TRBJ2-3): GAGVSQSPSNKVTEKGKDVELRCDPISGHTALYWYRQSLGQGLEFLIYFQGNSAPDKSGLPSDRFSAERTGGSVSTLTIQRTQQEDSAVYLCASSLEGRGGTDTQYFGPGTRLTVL.

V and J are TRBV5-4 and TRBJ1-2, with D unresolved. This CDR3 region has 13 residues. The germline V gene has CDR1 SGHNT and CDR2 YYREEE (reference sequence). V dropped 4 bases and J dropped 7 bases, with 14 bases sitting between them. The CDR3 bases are TGTGCCAGCAGCGGAGACTGGCACCGTGGCTACACCTTC. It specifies CASSGDWHRGYTF.

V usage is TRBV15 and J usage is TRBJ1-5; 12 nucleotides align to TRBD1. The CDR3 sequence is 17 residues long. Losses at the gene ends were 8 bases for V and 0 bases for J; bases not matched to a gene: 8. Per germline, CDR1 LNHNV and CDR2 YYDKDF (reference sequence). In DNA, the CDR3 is TGTGCCACCCACTACGGGACAGGGGGCTATAGCAATCAGCCCCAGCATTTT. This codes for CATHYGTGGYSNQPQHF.

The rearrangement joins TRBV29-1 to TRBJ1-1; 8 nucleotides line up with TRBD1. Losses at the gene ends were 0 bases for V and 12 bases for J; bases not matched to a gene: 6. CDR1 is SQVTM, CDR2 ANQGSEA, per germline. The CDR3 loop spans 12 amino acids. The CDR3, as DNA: TGCAGCGTTGAAGATCAGGACAGGGCATCTTTCTTT. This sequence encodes CSVEDQDRASFF. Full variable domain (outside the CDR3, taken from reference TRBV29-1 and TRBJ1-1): SAVISQKPSRDICQRGTSLTIQCQVDSQVTMMFWYRQQPGQSLTLIATANQGSEATYESGFVIDKFPISRPNLTFSTLTVSNMSPEDSSIYLCSVEDQDRASFFGQGTRLTVV.